This T cell receptor beta chain was documented in a study of T cells in Graves' hyperthyroidism and ophthalmopathy. Findings of the study overall: Through a model of 13 V-J features, ophthalmopathy was separated from stable hyperthyroidism.

Each person with ophthalmopathy scored at least 3 on the Clinical Activity Score, reached NOSPECS grade 4 or higher, and had been ill under 3 months. Amplification of TCR beta CDR3 regions was performed using RNA transcripts as template. The HTBI primer set was used in a first-round RT-PCR of the TCR CDR3. TCRdb itself ran the multiplex PCR reads through MiXCR, one entry per CDR3 protein. The table lists about 380,000 distinct CDR3 sequences, less than 20% of them singletons, with over 35% in the top ten. The CDR3 totals 14 residues. Germline V gene data show CDR1 as SGDLS and CDR2 as YYNGEE. Regarding this clonotype: Its antigen is not identified. The junction shows a germline mismatch at one end, possibly a read error.

This sequence was found in a man between 18 and 29 years old with Graves' ophthalmopathy. The chain employs TRBV9 and TRBJ1-2; 8 bases match TRBD1. Specimen: blood. As DNA, the CDR3 is TGTGCCAGCAGCGCAGTGGACAGGGTGGATGGCTGCACCTTC. This translates into CASSAVDRVDGCTF.